This T cell receptor (beta chain) was identified during a study of Ad26.COV2.S vaccination and SARS-CoV-2 variants (dated by TCRdb to about 2021). In terms of the full investigation: Vaccine-arm donors were drawn from COV1001, a multicentre, randomized, double-blind, placebo-controlled phase I-IIa trial of Ad26.COV2.S in healthy adults. Ad26.COV2.S was administered intramuscularly at 5 x 10^10 or 1 x 10^11 viral particles, either as a single shot or as two shots given 56 days apart. Sequencing of the TCRbeta repertoire served to evaluate the specificity and breadth of SARS-CoV-2-reactive T cell receptors following Ad26.COV2.S vaccination. The TCR-sequenced set comprised about 32 samples: roughly 19 Ad26.COV2.S vaccine recipients, 5 placebo recipients and 8 SARS-CoV-2 convalescent individuals. Trial participants were randomized into five groups of five, in which low-dose or high-dose Ad26.COV2.S was given once or twice, or placebo was given on both occasions. Investigators did not know the trial group allocation while performing experiments and assessing outcomes.

A remark on this clone: There is no known antigen for this receptor. No qualities accompany the bases; no much larger clone lies one base away.

The sample's treatment or condition, from its label and the paper: roughly 20 received Ad26.COV2.S at low or high dose, single or two shots; five or six received placebo; per-sample allocation not given. Repertoires of vaccine and placebo recipients were sequenced from samples taken on day 63 after the first injection. Between 29 July and 7 August 2020, Cohort 1b enrolled about 27 adults aged 18-55 years at one site in Boston, USA. Ad26.COV2.S was a replication-incompetent adenovirus type 26 vector that expressed a prefusion-stabilized SARS-CoV-2 spike protein derived from the original Wuhan strain. Per the germline V gene, MDHEN is the CDR1 and SYDVKM is the CDR2. The junction shows trimming of 2 bases on V and 8 bases on J, and the gene matches do not reach 3 bases of it. The CDR3 runs 14 amino acids, cysteine and phenylalanine included. Kept here is only the CDR3 DNA, which spans 42 bases and is read in frame from base 1.

The immunoSEQ Assay was the method used to sequence TCRbeta CDR3 regions. After extraction, genomic DNA underwent amplification by bias-controlled multiplex PCR, followed by high-throughput sequencing. The authors' analysis ran thus. To quantify the absolute abundance of each unique TCRbeta CDR3 region, sequences were collapsed and filtered. T cell fraction was estimated by normalizing TCRbeta template counts to usable DNA, with usable DNA measured through amplification of reference genes found in all nucleated cells. Repertoire TCRs were annotated as SARS-CoV-2-specific when V gene, CDR3 amino acid sequence and J gene were exactly matched to a known reactive TCR set. The reference SARS-CoV-2 TCR set was derived from MIRA and filtered for enrichment in COVID-19-positive ImmuneCODE repertoires, a step that removed public or cross-reactive TCRs. Using the MIRA antigens, annotated TCRs were further analysed by specific ORF or by position within an ORF. Breadth was defined as annotated unique rearrangements over total unique productive rearrangements; depth was the summed frequency of those rearrangements. TCR breadth was compared between groups using two-sided Wilcoxon rank-sum tests. Sourced from immuneACCESS, this table was stored by TCRdb with only in-frame sequences that have V and J called. A share of the clones is absent; for the studies checked, an unresolved V gene accounts for under half, and the remainder has no known explanation. V and J calls and clone size come straight from that table; D and trimming were deduced from the DNA. The sample data list some 290,000 clones, and around four fifths of these were observed just once. 2% to 2.5% of the sample rests with the top ten.

Points the paper makes about the study in general: Compared with placebo recipients, Ad26.COV2.S recipients showed higher spike-specific TCR breadth (P = 0.0014). Non-spike TCR breadth was comparable between vaccine and placebo recipients, consistent with the vaccine containing only spike. The study was not powered to compare responses between vaccine doses or regimens. After vaccination, substantial breadth of spike-specific CD8+ and CD4+ T cell responses was reported. It was noted by the authors that total T cell responses may have been underestimated by the TCR breadth and depth analyses.

This sample comprised peripheral blood, obtained in a trial of Ad26.COV2.S vaccine versus placebo. The chain joins TRBV28 to TRBJ1-5; TRBD1 lines up with 10 middle nucleotides. This TCR came from a person between 18 and 60 years old who received the Ad26.COV2.S COVID-19 vaccine or a placebo. The nucleotide sequence is TGTGCCAGCAGTTTACCGGGACAGGGGAAGCCCCAGCATTTT. Its protein product is CASSLPGQGKPQHF.